Detailed here is one T cell receptor beta chain. The data were taken from a study of blood T cell repertoires in COVID-19. In the authors' methods: Estimation of nucleated cell counts relied on the amplification of reference gene primers. Assay used: immunoSEQ multiplex PCR; TCRdb lists only in-frame clones, some missing. V and J calls and clone size are those listed in that table; D and trimming were worked out from the DNA. The profile shows about 410,000 clones, 86% of them singletons. Germline V gene sequence: CDR1 LNHDA, CDR2 SQIVND (reference sequence). The CDR3 consists of 17 residues. The trim removed 3 bases at V and 12 bases at J, leaving 17 bases unmatched.

Sequences were obtained from peripheral blood. The V and J genes are TRBV19 and TRBJ2-1; 10 nucleotides line up with TRBD1. The receptor was isolated from a woman in her twenties or thirties with active or convalescent COVID-19. DNA of the CDR3: TGTGCCAGTAGTATGAGTTGGGACAGGGGCCAGATTATAGGGCAGTTCTTC. Translated: CASSMSWDRGQIIGQFF.